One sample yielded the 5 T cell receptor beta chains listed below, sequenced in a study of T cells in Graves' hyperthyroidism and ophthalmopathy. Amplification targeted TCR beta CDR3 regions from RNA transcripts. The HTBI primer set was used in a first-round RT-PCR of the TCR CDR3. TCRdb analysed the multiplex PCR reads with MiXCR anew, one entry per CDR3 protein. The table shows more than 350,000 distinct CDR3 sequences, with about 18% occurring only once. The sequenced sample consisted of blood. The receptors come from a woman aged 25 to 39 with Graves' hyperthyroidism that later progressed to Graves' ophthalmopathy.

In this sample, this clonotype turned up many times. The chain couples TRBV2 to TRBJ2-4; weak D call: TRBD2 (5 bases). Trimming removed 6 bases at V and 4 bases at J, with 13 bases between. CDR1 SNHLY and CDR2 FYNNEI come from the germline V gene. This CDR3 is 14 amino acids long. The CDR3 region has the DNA TGTGCCAGCAGGGACCGGGGATTAAAAAACATTCAGTACTTC. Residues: CASRDRGLKNIQYF.

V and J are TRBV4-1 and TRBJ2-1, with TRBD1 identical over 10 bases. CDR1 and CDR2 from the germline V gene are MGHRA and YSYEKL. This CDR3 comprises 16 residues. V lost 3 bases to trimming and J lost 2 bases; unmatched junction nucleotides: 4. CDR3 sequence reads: CASSQTGGKAYNEQFF. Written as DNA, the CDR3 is TGCGCCAGCAGCCAGACAGGGGGCAAAGCCTACAATGAGCAGTTCTTC.

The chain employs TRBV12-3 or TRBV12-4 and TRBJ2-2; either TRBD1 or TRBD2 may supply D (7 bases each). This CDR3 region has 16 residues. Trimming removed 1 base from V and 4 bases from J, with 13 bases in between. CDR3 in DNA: TGTGCCAGCAGTTTAGGGTCCAGGGGGGGCACCGGGGAGCTGTTTTTT. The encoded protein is CASSLGSRGGTGELFF.

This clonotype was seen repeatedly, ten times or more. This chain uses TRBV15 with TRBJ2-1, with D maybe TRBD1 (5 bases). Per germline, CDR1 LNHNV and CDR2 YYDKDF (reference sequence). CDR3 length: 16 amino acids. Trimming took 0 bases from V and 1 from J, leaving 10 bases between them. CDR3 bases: TGTGCCACCAGCAGAGATCCAACAGGATCCTACAATGAGCAGTTCTTC. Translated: CATSRDPTGSYNEQFF.

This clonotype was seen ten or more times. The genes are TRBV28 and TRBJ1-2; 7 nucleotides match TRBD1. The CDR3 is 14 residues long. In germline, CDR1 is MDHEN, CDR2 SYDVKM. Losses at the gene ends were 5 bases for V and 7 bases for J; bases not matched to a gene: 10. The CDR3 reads CASSLTTGAGGYTF. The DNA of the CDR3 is TGTGCCAGCAGTCTAACTACAGGGGCTGGTGGCTACACCTTC.